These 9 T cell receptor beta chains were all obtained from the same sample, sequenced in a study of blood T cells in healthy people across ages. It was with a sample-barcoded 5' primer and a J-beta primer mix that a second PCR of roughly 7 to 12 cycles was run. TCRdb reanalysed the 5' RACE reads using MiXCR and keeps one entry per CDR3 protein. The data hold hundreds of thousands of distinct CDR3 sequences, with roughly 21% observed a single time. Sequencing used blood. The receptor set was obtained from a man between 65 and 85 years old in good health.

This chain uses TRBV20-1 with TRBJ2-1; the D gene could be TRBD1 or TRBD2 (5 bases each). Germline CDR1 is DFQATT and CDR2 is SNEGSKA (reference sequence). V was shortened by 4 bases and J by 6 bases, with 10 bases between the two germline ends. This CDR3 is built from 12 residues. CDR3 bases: TGCAGTGCTAATGAGGGGCGCAATGAGCAGTTCTTC. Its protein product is CSANEGRNEQFF.

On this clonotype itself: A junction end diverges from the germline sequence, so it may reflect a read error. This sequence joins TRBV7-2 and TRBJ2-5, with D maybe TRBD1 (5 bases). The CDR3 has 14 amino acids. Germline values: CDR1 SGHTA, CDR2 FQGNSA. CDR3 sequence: CASSPGHRQESQYF. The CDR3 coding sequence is TGTGCCAGCAGCCCAGGGCACAGACAAGAGTCCCAGTACTTC.

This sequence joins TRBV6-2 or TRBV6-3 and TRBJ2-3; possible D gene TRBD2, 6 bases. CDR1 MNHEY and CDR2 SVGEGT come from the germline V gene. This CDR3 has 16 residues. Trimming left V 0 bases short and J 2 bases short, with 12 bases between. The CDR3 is CASSYSSGGNTDTQYF. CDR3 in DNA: TGTGCCAGCAGTTACTCTTCTGGCGGGAACACAGATACGCAGTATTTT.

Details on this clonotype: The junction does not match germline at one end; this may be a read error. CDR3 protein: CASSISGGHPETQNF. CDR3 coding DNA: TGTGCCAGTAGTATCTCTGGGGGGCATCCGGAGACCCAGAACTTC. The chain employs TRBV19 and TRBJ2-5; the D call may be TRBD1 or TRBD2 (6 bases each). Germline-derived CDR1 and CDR2 are LNHDA and SQIVND (reference sequence). The CDR3 covers 15 residues.

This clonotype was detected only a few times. The CDR3 protein is CSVRRESTGELFF. CDR3 sequence (DNA): TGCAGCGTTCGTCGAGAGTCCACCGGGGAGCTGTTTTTT. This chain connects TRBV29-1 to TRBJ2-2; D gene uncertain. Germline V gene lookup returns CDR1 SQVTM and CDR2 ANQGSEA. CDR3 length: 13 residues. With 5 bases removed from V and 4 bases from J, the gap between germline ends came to 11 bases.

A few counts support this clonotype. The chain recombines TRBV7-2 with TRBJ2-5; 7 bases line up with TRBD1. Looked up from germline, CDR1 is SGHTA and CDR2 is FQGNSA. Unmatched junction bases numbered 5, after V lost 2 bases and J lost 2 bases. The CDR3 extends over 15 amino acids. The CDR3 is CASSLTHRGQETQYF. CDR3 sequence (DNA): TGTGCCAGCAGCTTAACCCACAGGGGACAAGAGACCCAGTACTTC.

CDR3 coding DNA: TGCAGCGGACAACAGGGGGCACTCGAGACCCAGTACTTC. Protein product: CSGQQGALETQYF. This sequence joins TRBV29-1 and TRBJ2-5; 9 nucleotides agree with TRBD1. In germline, CDR1 is SQVTM, CDR2 ANQGSEA. This CDR3 region has 13 residues. V shed 7 bases, J shed 5 bases, and the junction held 8 bases outside the gene matches.

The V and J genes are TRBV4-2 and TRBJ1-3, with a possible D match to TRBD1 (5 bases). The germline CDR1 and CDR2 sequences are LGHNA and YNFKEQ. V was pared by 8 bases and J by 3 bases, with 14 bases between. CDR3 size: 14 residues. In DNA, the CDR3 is TGTGCCAGCGGCCCGACAGAACTTGGAAACACCATATATTTT. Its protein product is CASGPTELGNTIYF.

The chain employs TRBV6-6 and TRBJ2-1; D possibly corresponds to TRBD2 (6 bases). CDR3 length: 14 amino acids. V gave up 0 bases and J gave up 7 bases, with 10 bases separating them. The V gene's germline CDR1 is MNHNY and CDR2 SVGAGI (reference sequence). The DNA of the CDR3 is TGTGCCAGCAGTTACTCGCCTAGCGATAATGAGCAGTTCTTC. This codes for CASSYSPSDNEQFF.